This is a list of T cell receptor beta chains from one sample in a study of T cells in Graves' hyperthyroidism and ophthalmopathy. One entry per CDR3 protein, called by TCRdb with MiXCR from the multiplex PCR reads. This table has under 350,000 distinct CDR3 sequences, roughly 18% appearing once. Sequencing used blood. These receptors were taken from a woman in her forties or fifties with Graves' hyperthyroidism. Each CDR3 is given with its conserved first and last residue. Fields, in order: CDR3 length, J gene, V gene, CDR3 protein.

16 TRBJ1-3 TRBV6-2/TRBV6-3 CASSPLGPLSGNTIYF
15 TRBJ2-5 TRBV7-9 CASSAGTGRSETQYF
13 TRBJ2-7 TRBV28 CASRPTGSNEQYF
16 TRBJ2-1 TRBV28 CASSLVSGGWYNEQFF
17 TRBJ2-1 TRBV6-1 CASSDMVGGTYYNEQFF
16 TRBJ1-4 TRBV25-1 CASSEFSSNGIEKLFF
13 TRBJ2-7 TRBV5-1 CASSESTNGEQYF
17 TRBJ1-2 TRBV5-1 CASSLVGQGAGLRGYTF
13 TRBJ2-2 TRBV30 CARSVSATGELFF
14 TRBJ2-2 TRBV7-9 CASSLDRGTGELFF
14 TRBJ2-5 TRBV20-1 CSAPPAGGQETQYF
12 TRBJ2-5 TRBV20-1 CSARGREETQYF
15 TRBJ1-4 TRBV28 CASTYGGGHNEKLFF
13 TRBJ2-2 TRBV5-6 CASRTGRTGELFF
14 TRBJ2-7 TRBV11-2 CASSPGTETYEQYF
12 TRBJ2-3 TRBV10-3 CAITGGGDTQYF
14 TRBJ1-2 TRBV3-1 CASSPLGQNYGYTF
16 TRBJ2-7 TRBV3-1 CASSHYNGSVGYEQYF
15 TRBJ1-5 TRBV5-1 CASSPGQGGNQPQHF
16 TRBJ2-2 TRBV19 CASSRQKVTNTGELFF
11 TRBJ2-7 TRBV6-1 CASSSSFEQYF
15 TRBJ2-1 TRBV20-1 CSARRTGGSDNEQFF
16 TRBJ2-1 TRBV20-1 CSASWPGDTSYNEQFF
17 TRBJ2-6 TRBV6-1 CASGLGGIVTGANVLTF
12 TRBJ1-1 TRBV11-2 CASSLFGSTAFF
15 TRBJ1-4 TRBV3-1 CASSSSDRLNEKLFF
14 TRBJ2-1 TRBV7-2 CASSSPWGPNEQFF
14 TRBJ2-3 TRBV7-8 CASSWRGEADTQYF
13 TRBJ2-4 TRBV20-1 CSASSGNKNIQYF
14 TRBJ1-1 TRBV4-1 CASSRGGVGTEAFF
14 TRBJ2-3 TRBV7-2 CASSLAQGADTQYF
14 TRBJ2-2 TRBV5-1 CASGELANTGELFF
13 TRBJ1-1 TRBV27 CASSLMGDAEAFF
13 TRBJ2-1 TRBV20-1 CSARAGKVYEQFF